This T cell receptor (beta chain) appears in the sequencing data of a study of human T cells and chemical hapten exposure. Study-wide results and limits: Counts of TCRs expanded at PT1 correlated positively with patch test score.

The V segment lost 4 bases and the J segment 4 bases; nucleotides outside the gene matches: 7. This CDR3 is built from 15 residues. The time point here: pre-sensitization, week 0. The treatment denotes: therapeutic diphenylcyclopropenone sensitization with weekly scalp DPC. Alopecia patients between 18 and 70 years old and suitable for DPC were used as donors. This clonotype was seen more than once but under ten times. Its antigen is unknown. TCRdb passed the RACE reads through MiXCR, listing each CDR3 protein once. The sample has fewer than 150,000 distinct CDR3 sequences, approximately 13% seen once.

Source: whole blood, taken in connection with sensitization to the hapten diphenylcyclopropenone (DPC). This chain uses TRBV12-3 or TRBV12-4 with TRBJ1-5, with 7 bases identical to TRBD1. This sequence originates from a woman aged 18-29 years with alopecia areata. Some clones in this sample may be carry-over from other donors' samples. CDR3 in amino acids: CASSSDRAGNQPQHF. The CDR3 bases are TGTGCCAGCAGTTCCGACAGGGCGGGGAATCAGCCCCAGCATTTT.